Presented here are 11 T cell receptor beta chains from one specimen sequenced in a study of shared clonotypes between healthy human individuals. Sequencing used immunoSEQ multiplex PCR; TCRdb keeps in-frame clones, though not all of them. This sample has fewer than 1.6 million clones, with 98% to 99% found just once. Sequenced input: naive CD4+ T cells sorted from blood. As to subset: CD45RA+ positively selected. These receptors were taken from a man aged 25-45 years in good health.

On this clone: Other DNA sequences in this sample translate to the same CDR3. The rearrangement uses TRBV18 and TRBJ2-7; no clear D. Germline CDR1 reads KGHSH; CDR2 reads LQKENI. Trimming removed 0 bases at V and 2 bases at J, with 8 bases between. The CDR3 is made up of 14 amino acids. CDR3 nucleotide sequence: TGTGCCAGCTCACCACCGTCCAGTCCCTACGAGCAGTACTTC. It yields the protein CASSPPSSPYEQYF.

The chain has TRBV7-2 and TRBJ2-7, with 7 bases lining up with TRBD1. The CDR3 totals 15 residues. V trimming: 6 bases; J trimming: 4 bases; junction bases outside the gene matches: 12. Germline V lookup: CDR1 SGHTA, CDR2 FQGNSA. The CDR3 DNA reads as TGTGCCAGCAGTTATCTACAGGGGAACTGGTACGAGCAGTACTTC. The encoded protein is CASSYLQGNWYEQYF.

This chain connects TRBV5-1 to TRBJ2-1; the D is unclear. The CDR3 extends over 16 amino acids. V was trimmed by 0 bases and J by 6 bases, leaving 16 bases between them. Looked up from germline, CDR1 is SGHRS and CDR2 is YFSETQ. CDR3 in amino acids: CASSLERVHPSNEQFF. DNA for the CDR3: TGCGCCAGCAGCTTGGAGCGCGTCCACCCGAGCAATGAGCAGTTCTTC.

The chain is built from TRBV7-3 and TRBJ1-1; D uncertain. This CDR3 spans 16 amino acids. V lost 2 bases to trimming and J lost 1 base, with 14 bases between them. Looked up from germline, CDR1 is SGHTA and CDR2 is FQGTGA. CDR3 sequence: CASSLLPGRKNTEAFF. In nucleotides, the CDR3 is TGTGCCAGCAGCTTACTTCCCGGACGGAAGAACACTGAAGCTTTCTTT.

The chain uses TRBV4-2 and TRBJ1-2; 7 nucleotides match TRBD1. Trimming took 0 bases from V and 7 from J; bases not matched to a gene: 11. Germline-derived CDR1 and CDR2 are LGHNA and YNFKEQ. The CDR3 spans 16 residues. The CDR3 nucleotides read TGTGCCAGCAGCCAAGATCTAAGGACAGGCCGGGGTGGCTACACCTTC. Residues: CASSQDLRTGRGGYTF.

The rearrangement uses TRBV6-5 and TRBJ2-7; a possible D gene is TRBD2 (6 bases). The CDR3 length is 14 residues. The germline V gene encodes CDR1 MNHEY and CDR2 SVGAGI. V lost 2 bases to trimming and J lost 2 bases, with 10 bases between them. CDR3 region: CASSYGGIPYEQYF. DNA for the CDR3: TGTGCCAGCAGTTACGGCGGGATCCCCTACGAGCAGTACTTC.

The chain combines TRBV18 with TRBJ1-3, with 8 nucleotides matching TRBD1. Germline loops: CDR1 KGHSH, CDR2 LQKENI. The length of the CDR3 is 16 residues. V was clipped by 8 bases and J by 0 bases; unmatched bases: 9. CDR3 residues: CASRVAGGRSGNTIYF. As DNA, the CDR3 is TGTGCCAGCCGAGTAGCAGGGGGCCGCTCTGGAAACACCATATATTTT.

The V and J genes are TRBV4-3 and TRBJ2-7, with a possible D match to TRBD1 (5 bases). The germline V gene has CDR1 LGHNA and CDR2 YSLEER. The CDR3 has 15 residues. V was pared by 4 bases and J by 4 bases, with 17 bases between. CDR3 in DNA: TGCGCCAGCAGCCCAATGGCAGGGAAGGGGTACGAGCAGTACTTC. This codes for CASSPMAGKGYEQYF.

The rearrangement joins TRBV6-5 to TRBJ2-1; D is perhaps TRBD1 (6 bases). The CDR3 runs to 14 residues. Trimming stripped 2 bases from V and 7 bases from J, with 12 bases between. In germline, CDR1 is MNHEY, CDR2 SVGAGI. CDR3 DNA sequence: TGTGCCAGCAGTTACAGGGGGACGGTTAATGAGCAGTTCTTC. Residues: CASSYRGTVNEQFF.

The chain joins TRBV7-2 to TRBJ2-7; a possible D gene is TRBD1 (5 bases). CDR3 length: 14 amino acids. Trimming took 3 bases from V and 1 from J, leaving 10 bases between them. The V gene's germline CDR1 is SGHTA and CDR2 FQGNSA. The CDR3 here is CASSLTVGSYEQYF. In nucleotides, the CDR3 is TGTGCCAGCAGCTTGACAGTCGGGTCCTACGAGCAGTACTTC.

The V and J genes are TRBV28 and TRBJ1-5; the match to TRBD1 covers 8 bases. This CDR3 spans 17 amino acids. The trim removed 5 bases at V and 4 bases at J, leaving 13 bases unmatched. Germline lookup yields CDR1 MDHEN and CDR2 SYDVKM. DNA for the CDR3: TGTGCCAGCAGTCGCTCAAAGCAGGGGGCTTGGAATCAGCCCCAGCATTTT. This translates into CASSRSKQGAWNQPQHF. The whole variable domain, remainder taken from reference TRBV28 and TRBJ1-5, is DVKVTQSSRYLVKRTGEKVFLECVQDMDHENMFWYRQDPGLGLRLIYFSYDVKMKEKGDIPEGYSVSREKKERFSLILESASTNQTSMYLCASSRSKQGAWNQPQHFGDGTRLSIL.